This entry lists 24 T cell receptor beta chains sequenced from one sample in a study of blood T cell repertoires in COVID-19. The data were produced by immunoSEQ multiplex PCR, yet TCRdb's version contains in-frame clones alone and is incomplete. This table holds 150,000 to 170,000 clones, approximately 85% found once. The sequencing input was peripheral blood. The receptors stem from a man aged 55 to 70 with COVID-19, enrolled during active disease.

The chain carries TRBV5-1 and TRBJ1-5, with D perhaps matching TRBD1 (5 bases). Trimming took 0 bases from V and 6 from J, leaving 10 bases between them. This CDR3 is 14 amino acids long. CDR1 and CDR2 (germline): SGHRS, YFSETQ. DNA of the CDR3: TGCGCCAGCAGCTTGGCTCAGGGCGGTCAGCCCCAGCATTTT. As protein: CASSLAQGGQPQHF.

The chain employs TRBV29-1 and TRBJ1-3; the D is unclear. Germline-derived CDR1 and CDR2 are SQVTM and ANQGSEA. The V end lost 6 bases, the J end lost 7 bases, and 19 bases lay between the germline ends. The CDR3 spans 14 residues. CDR3 DNA sequence: TGCAGCGTAAGATACAGCCTGCAGGTTAACACCATATATTTT. Translation: CSVRYSLQVNTIYF.

This rearrangement joins TRBV11-3 to TRBJ2-3, with TRBD1 matching over 12 bases. Per germline, CDR1 SGHNT and CDR2 YENEEA. This CDR3 is 16 amino acids long. The trim removed 2 bases at V and 6 bases at J, leaving 6 bases unmatched. CDR3 amino acids: CASSLTGTGGADTQYF. The CDR3 nucleotides are TGTGCCAGCAGCTTAACCGGGACAGGGGGCGCGGATACGCAGTATTTT. The full variable domain, with the rest looked up from reference TRBV11-3 and TRBJ2-3, is EAGVVQSPRYKIIEKKQPVAFWCNPISGHNTLYWYLQNLGQGPELLIRYENEEAVDDSQLPKDRFSAERLKGVDSTLKIQPAELGDSAVYLCASSLTGTGGADTQYFGPGTRLTVL.

The chain has TRBV6-5 and TRBJ1-1; no clear D. V lost 0 bases and J lost 8, with 7 bases in between. Germline V gene data show CDR1 as MNHEY and CDR2 as SVGAGI. This CDR3 is built from 12 residues. The chain's CDR3 is CASSYSTGEAFF. The CDR3 bases are TGTGCCAGCAGTTACTCGACTGGAGAAGCTTTCTTT.

The chain has TRBV5-1 and TRBJ2-2, with unresolved D. This CDR3 contains 13 residues. Trimming shortened V by 3 bases and J by 0 bases, and 3 bases separated the two germline ends. Germline assignment: CDR1 SGHRS and CDR2 YFSETQ. CDR3 sequence (DNA): TGCGCCAGCAGCTCAACGAACACCGGGGAGCTGTTTTTT. Translated, it gives CASSSTNTGELFF. Full variable domain (missing parts from reference TRBV5-1 and TRBJ2-2): KAGVTQTPRYLIKTRGQQVTLSCSPISGHRSVSWYQQTPGQGLQFLFEYFSETQRNKGNFPGRFSGRQFSNSRSEMNVSTLELGDSALYLCASSSTNTGELFFGEGSRLTVL.

This clone occurred once. V gene TRBV18 combines with J gene TRBJ2-7; no reliable D call. This CDR3 has 13 residues. Trimming took off 3 bases at V and 1 base at J, with 7 bases between the two ends. From germline, CDR1 is KGHSH and CDR2 LQKENI. The CDR3 region is CASSPTESYEQYF. CDR3 coding DNA: TGTGCCAGCTCACCGACGGAGTCCTACGAGCAGTACTTC.

V usage is TRBV9 and J usage is TRBJ2-7; tentative D call: TRBD2 (6 bases). Trimming left V 0 bases short and J 2 bases short, with 12 bases between. The CDR3 extends over 15 amino acids. The germline gives CDR1 SGDLS, CDR2 YYNGEE. CDR3 bases: TGTGCCAGCAGCGTAGGACTAGAACCAACCTACGAGCAGTACTTC. Translating it yields CASSVGLEPTYEQYF.

V is TRBV7-3 and J is TRBJ2-1; 7 bases match TRBD1. J lost 4 bases, V lost 1 base, and 7 bases had no gene match. The CDR3 contains 16 residues. Germline V lookup: CDR1 SGHTA, CDR2 FQGTGA. In DNA form, the CDR3 reads TGTGCCAGCAGCTTAAAGGTGGGACAGCCGTACAATGAGCAGTTCTTC. This gives the protein CASSLKVGQPYNEQFF. The full variable domain, completed using reference TRBV7-3 and TRBJ2-1, is GAGVSQTPSNKVTEKGKYVELRCDPISGHTALYWYRQSLGQGPEFLIYFQGTGAADDSGLPNDRFFAVRPEGSVSTLKIQRTERGDSAVYLCASSLKVGQPYNEQFFGPGTRLTVL.

The V call is TRBV7-8, the J call TRBJ1-1; D unresolved. This CDR3 is built from 12 residues. Germline CDR1 is SGHVS and CDR2 is FQNEAQ. Trimming removed 5 bases from V and 5 bases from J, with 9 bases in between. Here the CDR3 DNA reads TGTGCCAGCAGCCTAAGCATAACTGAAGCTTTCTTT. This translates into CASSLSITEAFF.

The chain has TRBV7-2 and TRBJ2-7; 8 nucleotides match TRBD1. Per the germline V gene, CDR1 is SGHTA and CDR2 is FQGNSA. V gave up 4 bases and J gave up 5 bases; unmatched junction bases: 7. CDR3 length: 14 amino acids. This CDR3 reads CASSWAGTGDEQYF. The CDR3 DNA reads TGTGCCAGCAGCTGGGCCGGGACAGGTGACGAGCAGTACTTC. The full variable domain, in which reference TRBV7-2 and TRBJ2-7 provide the parts outside the CDR3, is GAGVSQSPSNKVTEKGKDVELRCDPISGHTALYWYRQSLGQGLEFLIYFQGNSAPDKSGLPSDRFSAERTGGSVSTLTIQRTQQEDSAVYLCASSWAGTGDEQYFGPGTRLTVT.

The sample holds a few counts of this clone. This chain connects TRBV30 to TRBJ1-5, with 9 bases aligning to TRBD1. Germline loops: CDR1 GTSNPN, CDR2 SVGIG (reference sequence). V lost 5 bases, J lost 4 bases, and 3 bases stayed unmatched. This CDR3 contains 13 residues. The CDR3: CAWPGTGNQPQHF. CDR3 coding DNA: TGTGCCTGGCCCGGGACAGGGAATCAGCCCCAGCATTTT.

This chain links TRBV28 with TRBJ1-2, with 8 bases aligning to TRBD1. J gave up 8 bases and V 7 bases, and 15 bases lay outside the gene matches. The length of the CDR3 is 15 residues. CDR1 and CDR2 (germline): MDHEN, SYDVKM. CDR3 bases: TGTGCCAGCAACGACCGGACAGGGCCCTTCTACGGCTACACCTTC. Translated: CASNDRTGPFYGYTF.

V gene TRBV7-2 combines with J gene TRBJ1-2; 10 bases are shared with TRBD1. The CDR3 runs 15 residues. The V gene end was trimmed by 1 base and the J gene end by 4 bases; junction bases not matched to a gene: 3. CDR1 and CDR2 from the germline V gene are SGHTA and FQGNSA. CDR3 in amino acids: CASSLVGDRGYGYTF. CDR3 nucleotide sequence: TGTGCCAGCAGCTTAGTTGGGGACAGGGGCTATGGCTACACCTTC.

This clone occurred once. The chain carries TRBV11-1 and TRBJ1-1, with D perhaps matching TRBD1 (5 bases). The germline V gene has CDR1 SGHAT and CDR2 FQDESV (reference sequence). The V end lost 0 bases, the J end lost 6 bases, and 14 bases lay between the germline ends. The CDR3 runs 15 residues. CDR3 protein: CASSLALRPGAEAFF. The CDR3, as DNA: TGTGCCAGCAGCTTAGCGTTGAGACCGGGGGCTGAAGCTTTCTTT.

The chain is built from TRBV6-1 and TRBJ2-4; 14 nucleotides agree with TRBD2. J gave up 6 bases and V 3 bases, and 4 bases lay outside the gene matches. The CDR3 runs 16 residues. Germline values: CDR1 MNHNS, CDR2 SASEGT. The CDR3, as DNA: TGTGCCAGCAGTGACCAGGGACTAGCGGGAGTAAACATTCAGTACTTC. Residues: CASSDQGLAGVNIQYF.

The CDR3 nucleotides read TGTGCCAGCAGAGGGGTCAGAAAGAATGAAAAACTGTTTTTT. It translates to CASRGVRKNEKLFF. V is TRBV7-6 and J is TRBJ1-4; D is possibly TRBD1 (5 bases). The CDR3 has 14 residues. Germline V lookup: CDR1 SGHVS, CDR2 FNYEAQ. The ends were cut back, 6 bases at V and 5 bases at J, with 13 bases in the middle.

The chain uses TRBV5-4 and TRBJ1-1; maybe TRBD1 (6 bases). CDR1 is SGHNT and CDR2 is YYREEE in the germline V gene (reference sequence). V lost 5 bases and J 3 bases, leaving 14 bases between the germline ends. There are 14 residues in the CDR3. The CDR3 reads CASSSRGGYTEAFF. CDR3 sequence (DNA): TGTGCCAGCAGTTCTAGAGGGGGTTACACTGAAGCTTTCTTT.

The chain links TRBV2 to TRBJ1-5; D remains unclear. Per the germline V gene, CDR1 is SNHLY and CDR2 is FYNNEI. The CDR3 has 13 residues. V gave up 6 bases and J gave up 1 base, with 7 bases separating them. The CDR3 is CASRRRSNQPQHF. CDR3 DNA sequence: TGTGCCAGCAGGAGGAGGAGCAATCAGCCCCAGCATTTT.

This clone has just a few counts. The chain couples TRBV2 to TRBJ2-2, with a possible D match to TRBD1 (6 bases). The length of the CDR3 is 15 residues. Germline V gene sequence: CDR1 SNHLY, CDR2 FYNNEI. Trimming removed 0 bases from V and 5 bases from J, with 10 bases in between. The CDR3 nucleotides are TGTGCCAGCAGTGAAGCGAGAACAGGGACCGGGGAGCTGTTTTTT. Translated: CASSEARTGTGELFF.

The J gene is TRBJ2-4, the V gene TRBV6-2 or TRBV6-3; 10 bases align to TRBD1. Germline trimming cut 2 bases from V and 1 base from J; bases unmatched to any gene: 11. This CDR3 has 19 residues. Looked up from germline, CDR1 is MNHEY and CDR2 is SVGEGT. As DNA, the CDR3 is TGTGCCAGCAGTTACGCGGGACAGGGGTTTAGCCGGGCCAAAAACATTCAGTACTTC. Encoded protein: CASSYAGQGFSRAKNIQYF.

The chain employs TRBV20-1 and TRBJ2-3; 11 positions match TRBD2. Germline CDR1 is DFQATT and CDR2 is SNEGSKA (reference sequence). The CDR3 extends over 16 amino acids. Germline trimming cut 3 bases from V and 0 bases from J; bases unmatched to any gene: 5. The CDR3 DNA follows: TGCAGTGCTAGTTCTAGCGGGAGGACTAGCACAGATACGCAGTATTTT. Translating gives CSASSSGRTSTDTQYF.

In its sample, this clone was seen once. The gene calls are TRBV24-1 and TRBJ2-5; TRBD2 agrees at 12 bases. V lost 3 bases and J lost 4; bases outside the gene matches: 14. Looked up from germline, CDR1 is KGHDR and CDR2 is SFDVKD. The CDR3 is 19 amino acids. The CDR3 region is CATSDPLGDSSGRGETQYF. The CDR3 DNA sequence: TGTGCCACCAGTGATCCGCTCGGGGACTCTAGCGGGAGGGGAGAGACCCAGTACTTC.

The chain recombines TRBV7-9 with TRBJ2-7; no clear D gene. Trimming removed 3 bases from V and 2 bases from J, with 11 bases in between. The CDR3 length is 14 residues. Germline V gene lookup returns CDR1 SEHNR and CDR2 FQNEAQ (reference sequence). CDR3 coding DNA: TGTGCCAGCAGCTTTGGGCAGCCCGCCTACGAGCAGTACTTC. Protein: CASSFGQPAYEQYF.

J is TRBJ1-1 and V is TRBV28; D not certain. The CDR3 runs 14 residues. V shed 6 bases and J shed 1 base, with 12 bases lying between them. The germline CDR1 and CDR2 sequences are MDHEN and SYDVKM. CDR3 DNA sequence: TGTGCCAGCAGGAAAGAATACAGGAACACTGAAGCTTTCTTT. Encoded protein: CASRKEYRNTEAFF. Full variable domain (outside the CDR3, taken from reference TRBV28 and TRBJ1-1): DVKVTQSSRYLVKRTGEKVFLECVQDMDHENMFWYRQDPGLGLRLIYFSYDVKMKEKGDIPEGYSVSREKKERFSLILESASTNQTSMYLCASRKEYRNTEAFFGQGTRLTVV.